The entry below describes one T cell receptor (beta chain). Its antigen is currently unknown. Execution of the assay was at deep level. Profiling relied on immunoSEQ multiplex PCR, and the TCRdb table lists in-frame clones only, not all of them. The table has approximately 1,500,000 clones, around 97% seen once. The donors, all of them Caucasian adults, lived in Nashville, Tennessee. The data originate from a study of shared clonotypes between healthy human individuals. Study-wide findings and caveats: Some naive CD4 clonotypes, approximately 4.5%, turned up in common across a few donors. Generation probabilities of non-shared clonotypes were lower (relative to those shared by all four donors).

The receptor comes from a man aged 25 to 40 in good health. Material: naive CD4+ T cells sorted from blood. The sample's subset: CD45RA+ positively selected.

The CDR3 DNA follows: TGTGCCAGCAGCCCACGGACTAGTAATTTCAACGAGCAGTACTTC. Protein: CASSPRTSNFNEQYF. V usage is TRBV7-8 and J usage is TRBJ2-7, with TRBD2 matching over 7 bases. The J segment lost 5 bases and the V segment lost 5 bases, leaving 12 bases of the junction unmatched. The length of the CDR3 is 15 residues. Germline CDR1 is SGHVS and CDR2 is FQNEAQ. Together with reference TRBV7-8 and TRBJ2-7, the CDR3 gives the full variable domain: GAGVSQSPRYKVAKRGQDVALRCDPISGHVSLFWYQQALGQGPEFLTYFQNEAQLDKSGLPSDRFFAERPEGSVSTLKIQRTQQEDSAVYLCASSPRTSNFNEQYFGPGTRLTVT.